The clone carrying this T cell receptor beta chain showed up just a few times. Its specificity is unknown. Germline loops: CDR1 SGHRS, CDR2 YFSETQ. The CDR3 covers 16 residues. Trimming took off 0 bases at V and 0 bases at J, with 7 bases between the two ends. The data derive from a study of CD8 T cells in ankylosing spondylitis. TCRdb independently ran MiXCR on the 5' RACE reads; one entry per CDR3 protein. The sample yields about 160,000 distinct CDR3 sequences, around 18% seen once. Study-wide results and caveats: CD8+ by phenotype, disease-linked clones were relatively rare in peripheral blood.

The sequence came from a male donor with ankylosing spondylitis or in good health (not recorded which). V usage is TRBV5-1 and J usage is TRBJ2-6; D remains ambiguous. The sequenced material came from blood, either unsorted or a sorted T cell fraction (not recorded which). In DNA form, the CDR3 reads TGCGCCAGCAGCTTGGTACCCTACTCTGGGGCCAACGTCCTGACTTTC. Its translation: CASSLVPYSGANVLTF.